This TCR beta chain was identified during a study of blood T cell repertoires in COVID-19. Study summary: Acute-phase and convalescent COVID-19 samples originated in the United States, Italy and Spain. Sample material is recorded as cDNA or gDNA derived from T cells, B-cell-depleted T cells, or PBMCs.

The germline gives CDR1 SGHAT, CDR2 FQNNGV. This CDR3 region has 14 residues. V lost 5 bases, J lost 1 base, and 4 bases stayed unmatched. Everyone who took part was 18 to 89 years old, and they came from 24 US areas. How the authors handled the data: The assay estimated nucleated cells by amplifying reference gene primers. The repertoire was sequenced with immunoSEQ multiplex PCR; TCRdb's copy has only in-frame clones and lacks some. The D gene and trimming were derived from the DNA, and the V and J assignments and clone size from that table. Of 210,000 or so clones listed, roughly 88% are singletons.

The sample taken for sequencing was PBMCs or T cells enriched from blood (not recorded which). The chain joins TRBV11-2 to TRBJ2-5; 7 bases map to TRBD2. The source is a woman aged 25 to 39 who had been exposed to COVID-19. The CDR3 protein is CASSLRGVQETQYF. CDR3 DNA sequence: TGTGCCAGCAGCCTCCGGGGGGTCCAAGAGACCCAGTACTTC.